This TCR beta chain was captured by sequencing in a study of technical replicates of blood from a handful of donors. This CDR3 has 19 amino acids. V gave up 5 bases and J gave up 4 bases; unmatched junction bases: 18. Germline-derived CDR1 and CDR2 are SGHNT and YENEEA. TCRdb's copy holds only in-frame clones and misses some; the assay was immunoSEQ multiplex PCR. The sample yields about 72,000 clones, more than 90% seen once. The sample taken for sequencing was T cells isolated from PBMCs. This receptor was identified in a human donor in good health. The genes are TRBV11-3 and TRBJ2-3, with 10 bases identical to TRBD2. Here the CDR3 reads CASSQAGLAEKSGADTQYF. CDR3 bases: TGTGCCAGCAGCCAAGCTGGACTAGCGGAGAAATCGGGAGCAGATACGCAGTATTTT.